The next 32 T cell receptor beta chains were all read from a single sample in a study of cytomegalovirus exposure and HLA in healthy donors. With 60 Vbeta and 13 Jbeta primers, the PCR was carried out. Using immunoSEQ multiplex PCR, the repertoire was profiled, and TCRdb retains in-frame clones only, with some absent. Of 180,000 or so clones in the sample, 79% were seen once. Sequences were obtained from PBMCs. All receptors come from a woman in her forties or fifties in good health and CMV-seronegative.

The chain recombines TRBV4-1 with TRBJ2-7; tentatively, D is TRBD2 (7 bases). The CDR3 runs to 18 residues. CDR1 is MGHRA and CDR2 is YSYEKL in the germline V gene. Trimming removed 0 bases at V and 4 bases at J, with 22 bases between. The CDR3 sequence is CASSQDPPGGGSSYEQYF. The CDR3 coding sequence is TGCGCCAGCAGCCAAGACCCCCCGGGGGGCGGGAGTTCGTACGAGCAGTACTTC.

The V gene is TRBV5-4, the J gene TRBJ2-7; the match to TRBD2 covers 7 bases. The CDR3 covers 16 residues. Germline assignment: CDR1 SGHNT and CDR2 YYREEE (reference sequence). The V segment lost 4 bases and the J segment 0 bases; nucleotides outside the gene matches: 10. The CDR3 region is CASSIEPGGSSYEQYF. CDR3 coding DNA: TGTGCCAGCAGCATTGAGCCCGGCGGGAGCTCCTACGAGCAGTACTTC.

This sequence joins TRBV18 and TRBJ1-1; TRBD1 is a possible D gene (5 bases). Germline V gene lookup returns CDR1 KGHSH and CDR2 LQKENI. The V end was cut by 3 bases, the J end by 4 bases, with 15 bases between. CDR3 size: 15 residues. The CDR3 coding sequence is TGTGCCAGCTCACCGAGTAGGGGAGGTGGCACTGAAGCTTTCTTT. It yields the protein CASSPSRGGGTEAFF. Looking up the rest from reference TRBV18 and TRBJ1-1 gives the full variable domain: NAGVMQNPRHLVRRRGQEARLRCSPMKGHSHVYWYRQLPEEGLKFMVYLQKENIIDESGMPKERFSAEFPKEGPSILRIQQVVRGDSAAYFCASSPSRGGGTEAFFGQGTRLTVV.

The J gene is TRBJ1-5, the V gene TRBV2; D uncertain. Trimming stripped 4 bases from V and 5 bases from J, with 9 bases between. Looked up from germline, CDR1 is SNHLY and CDR2 is FYNNEI. This CDR3 spans 13 amino acids. In DNA form, the CDR3 reads TGTGCCAGCAGTGTCGATAACTATCAGCCCCAGCATTTT. It translates to CASSVDNYQPQHF.

The V call is TRBV5-6, the J call TRBJ2-7, with D possibly matching TRBD1 (5 bases). The CDR3 is made up of 15 amino acids. Trimming shortened V by 3 bases and J by 2 bases, and 15 bases separated the two germline ends. Germline CDR1 is SGHDT and CDR2 is YYEEEE. CDR3 bases: TGTGCCAGCAGCTACACCGGAGACAGTACCTACGAGCAGTACTTC. Translating it yields CASSYTGDSTYEQYF.

About this clone itself: The junction differs from germline at one of its ends, possibly a read error. The chain couples TRBV19 to TRBJ1-6, with D tentatively TRBD1 (5 bases). The CDR3 consists of 14 residues. The V gene's germline CDR1 is LNHDA and CDR2 SQIVND (reference sequence). The CDR3 region has the DNA TGTGCCGGTAGTCCGGCAGGGATGGATTCACCCCTCCACTTT. Translated: CAGSPAGMDSPLHF.

The chain employs TRBV7-9 and TRBJ2-2, with 9 bases identical to TRBD2. Germline lookup yields CDR1 SEHNR and CDR2 FQNEAQ (reference sequence). The CDR3 is 16 residues long. Unmatched junction bases numbered 5, after V lost 2 bases and J lost 4 bases. The CDR3 nucleotides read TGTGCCAGCAGCTTACTAGCGGGGAGCCCCACCGGGGAGCTGTTTTTT. Translation: CASSLLAGSPTGELFF.

The V and J genes are TRBV13 and TRBJ2-7; D might be TRBD2 (6 bases). The V end lost 3 bases, the J end lost 7 bases, and 22 bases lay between the germline ends. The length of the CDR3 is 16 residues. Looked up from germline, CDR1 is PRHDT and CDR2 is FYEKMQ (reference sequence). DNA for the CDR3: TGTGCCAGCAGCTTGGGCCCATCAGGTGGGAGGAGTGAGCAGTACTTC. It specifies CASSLGPSGGRSEQYF.

This chain uses TRBV4-3 with TRBJ2-3; D perhaps matches TRBD2 (7 bases). The CDR3 has 15 residues. Trimming shortened V by 0 bases and J by 5 bases, and 12 bases separated the two germline ends. CDR1 and CDR2 (germline): LGHNA, YSLEER. The CDR3 DNA is TGCGCCAGCAGCCAAGATCGGGGGGCCCTAGATACGCAGTATTTT. As protein: CASSQDRGALDTQYF.

This clone came up once. The chain has TRBV7-2 and TRBJ2-2; 7 bases are a match to TRBD1. The V segment lost 5 bases and the J segment 1 base; nucleotides outside the gene matches: 7. The germline V gene has CDR1 SGHTA and CDR2 FQGNSA. The CDR3 covers 16 residues. CDR3: CASSTPGQQNTGELFF. In DNA form, the CDR3 reads TGTGCCAGCAGCACCCCGGGACAGCAGAACACCGGGGAGCTGTTTTTT. The full variable domain, in which reference TRBV7-2 and TRBJ2-2 provide the parts outside the CDR3, is GAGVSQSPSNKVTEKGKDVELRCDPISGHTALYWYRQSLGQGLEFLIYFQGNSAPDKSGLPSDRFSAERTGGSVSTLTIQRTQQEDSAVYLCASSTPGQQNTGELFFGEGSRLTVL.

The rearrangement uses TRBV14 and TRBJ2-7, with D hard to call. The ends were cut back, 2 bases at V and 7 bases at J, with 12 bases in the middle. This CDR3 comprises 13 residues. In germline, CDR1 is SGHDN, CDR2 FVKESK. The CDR3, as DNA: TGTGCCAGCAGCCAAAACCCCATTCGGGAGCAGTACTTC. This translates into CASSQNPIREQYF.

This clone appeared a single time. The genes are TRBV5-1 and TRBJ1-6, with unresolved D. Trimming stripped 0 bases from V and 5 bases from J, with 9 bases between. This CDR3 contains 15 residues. Germline-derived CDR1 and CDR2 are SGHRS and YFSETQ. CDR3 protein: CASSLGDKHNSPLHF. DNA for the CDR3: TGCGCCAGCAGCTTGGGTGACAAACATAATTCACCCCTCCACTTT.

In DNA, the CDR3 is TGCGCCAGCAGCCCGGGACACGGCACAGATACGCAGTATTTT. Translated: CASSPGHGTDTQYF. The V call is TRBV5-1, the J call TRBJ2-3; D is possibly TRBD1 (6 bases). The V gene's germline CDR1 is SGHRS and CDR2 YFSETQ. V was trimmed by 4 bases and J by 1 base, leaving 10 bases between them. The CDR3 is made up of 14 amino acids.

This chain links TRBV7-8 with TRBJ1-1, with D possibly matching TRBD1 (5 bases). With 2 bases removed from V and 3 bases from J, the gap between germline ends came to 19 bases. Germline V gene sequence: CDR1 SGHVS, CDR2 FQNEAQ. The CDR3 contains 17 residues. Here the CDR3 reads CASSLLWGVEYDTEAFF. The CDR3 coding sequence is TGTGCCAGCAGCTTACTCTGGGGGGTGGAGTATGACACTGAAGCTTTCTTT.

V usage is TRBV5-6 and J usage is TRBJ2-2, with a weak D call TRBD2 (7 bases). Trimming stripped 5 bases from V and 6 bases from J, with 11 bases between. The CDR3 extends over 13 amino acids. In germline, CDR1 is SGHDT, CDR2 YYEEEE. The CDR3 spells CASRRGRSGELFF. CDR3 sequence (DNA): TGTGCCAGCAGGCGGGGGCGGTCCGGGGAGCTGTTTTTT. Full variable domain (outside the CDR3, taken from reference TRBV5-6 and TRBJ2-2): DAGVTQSPTHLIKTRGQQVTLRCSPKSGHDTVSWYQQALGQGPQFIFQYYEEEERQRGNFPDRFSGHQFPNYSSELNVNALLLGDSALYLCASRRGRSGELFFGEGSRLTVL.

The gene calls are TRBV4-3 and TRBJ2-4, with TRBD2 matching over 8 bases. The CDR3 consists of 13 residues. The germline V gene encodes CDR1 LGHNA and CDR2 YSLEER. Trimming cost V 3 bases and J 6 bases; bases outside gene matches: 1. For the CDR3, the DNA is TGCGCCAGCAGCCACACTAGCGGAAACATTCAGTACTTC. This translates into CASSHTSGNIQYF.

V usage is TRBV28 and J usage is TRBJ1-2, with 8 bases matching TRBD1. This CDR3 spans 14 amino acids. The V gene's germline CDR1 is MDHEN and CDR2 SYDVKM. The ends lost 1 base at V and 6 bases at J; junction bases unmatched: 4. The CDR3 nucleotides are TGTGCCAGCAGTTTATTGACAGGGGAGGATGGCTACACCTTC. Protein: CASSLLTGEDGYTF.

The J gene is TRBJ1-2, the V gene TRBV27; 7 bases align to TRBD1. The V and J ends lost 5 bases and 2 bases, in that order; junction bases with no gene match: 5. This CDR3 has 14 amino acids. The germline CDR1 and CDR2 sequences are MNHEY and SMNVEV (reference sequence). The CDR3 spells CASSRQGRNYGYTF. The CDR3 nucleotides are TGTGCCAGCAGTCGACAGGGAAGGAACTATGGCTACACCTTC.

About this clone itself: No conserved phenylalanine or tryptophan is present at the end of the CDR3, so a read error is the likely explanation. This chain uses TRBV5-1 with TRBJ1-2; 10 nucleotides agree with TRBD1. Trimming took 7 bases from V and 7 from J; bases not matched to a gene: 13. This CDR3 has 15 amino acids. Germline V gene data show CDR1 as SGHRS and CDR2 as YFSETQ. The CDR3 sequence: CASDYYGTGDGGYTL. The DNA of the CDR3 is TGCGCCAGCGATTACTACGGGACAGGGGATGGTGGCTACACCCTC.

The chain couples TRBV20-1 to TRBJ1-2; the D gene is possibly TRBD1 (6 bases). V was shortened by 4 bases and J by 7 bases, with 10 bases between the two germline ends. CDR3 size: 11 residues. Germline V CDR1 and CDR2: DFQATT, SNEGSKA (reference sequence). CDR3 protein: CSAKGVSGYTF. CDR3 coding DNA: TGCAGTGCTAAGGGGGTGTCTGGCTACACCTTC.

J is TRBJ1-1 and V is TRBV6-5; the match to TRBD1 covers 7 bases. This CDR3 has 15 amino acids. Germline V gene sequence: CDR1 MNHEY, CDR2 SVGAGI. V lost 0 bases and J lost 6; bases outside the gene matches: 7. This CDR3 is CASSYSKPDRAEAFF. The CDR3 DNA sequence: TGTGCCAGCAGTTACTCGAAGCCCGACAGGGCTGAAGCTTTCTTT.

This clone was recorded only once. V and J are TRBV7-9 and TRBJ1-1; 7 bases agree with TRBD1. The CDR3 covers 15 residues. Germline V gene sequence: CDR1 SEHNR, CDR2 FQNEAQ (reference sequence). The trim removed 1 base at V and 6 bases at J, leaving 8 bases unmatched. The CDR3: CASSLVQGVGAEAFF. Here the CDR3 DNA reads TGTGCCAGCAGCTTAGTTCAGGGGGTCGGCGCTGAAGCTTTCTTT.

This chain connects TRBV4-3 to TRBJ1-1; no clear D. V was clipped by 1 base and J by 1 base, with 4 bases between them. The CDR3 spans 13 residues. The V gene's germline CDR1 is LGHNA and CDR2 YSLEER. CDR3 coding DNA: TGCGCCAGCAGCCAAGCACAGAACACTGAAGCTTTCTTT. It yields the protein CASSQAQNTEAFF.

The V call is TRBV28, the J call TRBJ1-5; D not resolved. Germline assignment: CDR1 MDHEN and CDR2 SYDVKM. This CDR3 contains 12 residues. Deletions cut 7 bases from V and 6 bases from J, with 10 bases between. In nucleotides, the CDR3 is TGTGCCAGCACACCGCCGGGTCAGCCCCAGCATTTT. It translates to CASTPPGQPQHF. Filled out from reference TRBV28 and TRBJ1-5, the complete variable domain reads DVKVTQSSRYLVKRTGEKVFLECVQDMDHENMFWYRQDPGLGLRLIYFSYDVKMKEKGDIPEGYSVSREKKERFSLILESASTNQTSMYLCASTPPGQPQHFGDGTRLSIL.

The sample holds one count of this clone. V usage is TRBV7-8 and J usage is TRBJ2-3; no definite D call. V lost 1 base, J lost 2 bases, and 10 bases lay in between. There are 15 residues in the CDR3. CDR1 and CDR2 from the germline V gene are SGHVS and FQNEAQ. This CDR3 reads CASSLVVTDTDTQYF. As DNA, the CDR3 is TGTGCCAGCAGCTTAGTAGTCACAGACACAGATACGCAGTATTTT.

The chain employs TRBV28 and TRBJ1-5; TRBD1 might be the D (5 bases). The CDR3 consists of 13 residues. Trimming took 3 bases from V and 5 from J, leaving 8 bases between them. From germline, CDR1 is MDHEN and CDR2 SYDVKM. CDR3: CASSFRAHQPQHF. As DNA, the CDR3 is TGTGCCAGCAGTTTCAGGGCACATCAGCCCCAGCATTTT.

The rearrangement links TRBV4-3 to TRBJ1-1; possible D gene TRBD1, 5 bases. The ends were cut back, 2 bases at V and 7 bases at J, with 11 bases in the middle. The CDR3 has 13 amino acids. Germline-derived CDR1 and CDR2 are LGHNA and YSLEER. The CDR3 DNA sequence: TGCGCCAGCAGCCAACAGGGTGGCTTTGAAGCTTTCTTT. Amino acids: CASSQQGGFEAFF.

The chain links TRBV6-6 to TRBJ2-3, with TRBD2 matching over 12 bases. Germline CDR1 MNHNY, CDR2 SVGAGI (reference sequence). V shed 5 bases and J 4 bases; nucleotides not matched to a gene: 7. The CDR3 sequence is 16 residues long. CDR3 amino acids: CASSQPSGRGPDTQYF. The CDR3 bases are TGTGCCAGCAGTCAACCTAGCGGGAGGGGCCCAGATACGCAGTATTTT.

Comments on this clone: The sample holds other DNA sequences that translate to the same CDR3. The rearrangement links TRBV28 to TRBJ1-5; 10 positions agree with TRBD1. Looked up from germline, CDR1 is MDHEN and CDR2 is SYDVKM. V shed 5 bases and J 7 bases; nucleotides not matched to a gene: 11. The CDR3 consists of 16 residues. The CDR3 bases are TGTGCCAGCAGTCCGGGGACAGGGGCGGGAGGACAGCCCCAGCATTTT. This translates into CASSPGTGAGGQPQHF.

CDR3 residues: CASSLQGAWDQPQHF. In DNA, the CDR3 is TGTGCCAGCAGTTTACAGGGGGCATGGGATCAGCCCCAGCATTTT. This chain connects TRBV28 to TRBJ1-5; TRBD1 matches at 8 bases. The CDR3 loop spans 15 amino acids. Germline V gene lookup returns CDR1 MDHEN and CDR2 SYDVKM. The ends lost 2 bases at V and 5 bases at J; junction bases unmatched: 5.

The chain carries TRBV5-1 and TRBJ2-2; maybe TRBD1 (6 bases). The CDR3 contains 16 residues. The ends were cut back, 2 bases at V and 1 base at J, with 12 bases in the middle. The V gene's germline CDR1 is SGHRS and CDR2 YFSETQ. The CDR3 protein is CASSLHPGQNTGELFF. The DNA of the CDR3 is TGCGCCAGCAGCTTACATCCGGGACAGAACACCGGGGAGCTGTTTTTT.

V usage is TRBV2 and J usage is TRBJ1-1; D ambiguous. Per germline, CDR1 SNHLY and CDR2 FYNNEI. V was pared by 7 bases and J by 7 bases, with 13 bases between. The CDR3 is 12 amino acids. For the CDR3, the DNA is TGTGCCAGCACCCGACTGGGAGATGAAGCTTTCTTT. Amino acids: CASTRLGDEAFF.